Below, one T cell receptor beta chain is given with its context. J gave up 8 bases and V 4 bases, and 9 bases lay outside the gene matches. Germline CDR1 and CDR2: MNHEY and SMNVEV (reference sequence). This CDR3 is built from 14 residues. Clones were read by immunoSEQ multiplex PCR, and TCRdb kept only the in-frame ones, dropping some. The repertoire includes around 470,000 clones, 75% to 90% of them detected once, and 0.9% sits in the top ten. These data originate in a study of blood T cell repertoires in COVID-19. This clonotype was sampled from a man in his late teens or twenties with COVID-19, enrolled during active disease. Sequences were obtained from peripheral blood. The V and J genes are TRBV27 and TRBJ1-2; 8 bases map to TRBD1. This CDR3 is CASSSLDRVSGYTF. CDR3 DNA sequence: TGTGCCAGCAGTTCCTTGGACAGGGTGAGCGGCTACACCTTC.